These T cell receptor beta chains were read from a single sample in a study of T cells in Graves' hyperthyroidism and ophthalmopathy. Via MiXCR, TCRdb re-called the multiplex PCR reads, giving one row per CDR3 protein. The sample has about 480,000 distinct CDR3 sequences; approximately 15% are singletons. Sequenced material: blood. These receptors were taken from a woman aged 18 to 35 with Graves' hyperthyroidism. Each CDR3 is given without its conserved first and last residue. Each record gives: V gene, J gene, CDR3 length, CDR3 protein.

V gene: TRBV10-3
J gene: TRBJ1-5
CDR3 length: 14
CDR3 protein: AISESEGEDNQPQH

V gene: TRBV2
J gene: TRBJ2-2
CDR3 length: 11
CDR3 protein: ASSESAGGELF

V gene: TRBV4-1
J gene: TRBJ1-2
CDR3 length: 13
CDR3 protein: ASSPRAATNYGYT

V gene: TRBV19
J gene: TRBJ1-2
CDR3 length: 15
CDR3 protein: ASSIMFQGGLGYGYT

V gene: TRBV25-1
J gene: TRBJ2-2
CDR3 length: 12
CDR3 protein: ASSEYENTGELF

V gene: TRBV19
J gene: TRBJ2-7
CDR3 length: 13
CDR3 protein: ASSTRDREVYEQY

V gene: TRBV6-1
J gene: TRBJ2-4
CDR3 length: 15
CDR3 protein: ASTLLKRELAKNIQY

V gene: TRBV27
J gene: TRBJ1-4
CDR3 length: 14
CDR3 protein: ASSSRGTGANEKLF

V gene: TRBV11-3
J gene: TRBJ2-1
CDR3 length: 15
CDR3 protein: ASSSTKTSGRAAEQF

V gene: TRBV12-3/TRBV12-4
J gene: TRBJ2-3
CDR3 length: 14
CDR3 protein: ASSLVGGRATDTQY

V gene: TRBV30
J gene: TRBJ1-3
CDR3 length: 9
CDR3 protein: AWRGGNTIY

V gene: TRBV27
J gene: TRBJ1-1
CDR3 length: 12
CDR3 protein: ASSRTGVISEAF

V gene: TRBV2
J gene: TRBJ1-2
CDR3 length: 12
CDR3 protein: ASSRKQGIYGYT

V gene: TRBV24-1
J gene: TRBJ2-1
CDR3 length: 14
CDR3 protein: ATSDPRLAGSGEQF

V gene: TRBV24-1
J gene: TRBJ1-5
CDR3 length: 13
CDR3 protein: ATSDEGAGNQPQH

V gene: TRBV14
J gene: TRBJ2-1
CDR3 length: 13
CDR3 protein: ASSQLSGSYNEQF

V gene: TRBV10-3
J gene: TRBJ1-5
CDR3 length: 15
CDR3 protein: AISKGLGVTNGQPQH

V gene: TRBV10-3
J gene: TRBJ1-4
CDR3 length: 10
CDR3 protein: AISGRGEKLF